Presented here are 4 T cell receptor beta chains from one specimen sequenced in a study of blood T cell repertoires in COVID-19. Clones were read by immunoSEQ multiplex PCR, and TCRdb kept only the in-frame ones, dropping some. The data show about 390,000 clones, roughly 86% seen once. Material for sequencing was peripheral blood. All receptors derive from a woman in her sixties with COVID-19, enrolled during active disease.

CDR3 residues: CAWVPGSGFYEQYF. The CDR3 DNA reads as TGTGCCTGGGTACCGGGGAGTGGTTTCTACGAGCAGTACTTC. The chain uses TRBV30 and TRBJ2-7; TRBD2 is a possible D gene (5 bases). Trimming removed 5 bases from V and 3 bases from J, with 17 bases in between. The CDR3 totals 14 residues. The germline CDR1 and CDR2 sequences are GTSNPN and SVGIG (reference sequence).

This chain links TRBV5-1 with TRBJ1-1; TRBD1 matches at 7 bases. This CDR3 has 15 residues. V lost 2 bases to trimming and J lost 5 bases; unmatched junction nucleotides: 9. Germline CDR1 is SGHRS and CDR2 is YFSETQ. CDR3 in DNA: TGCGCCAGCAGCTTAAACACAGGGGCGTGGACTGAAGCTTTCTTT. This encodes CASSLNTGAWTEAFF. Together with reference TRBV5-1 and TRBJ1-1, the CDR3 gives the full variable domain: KAGVTQTPRYLIKTRGQQVTLSCSPISGHRSVSWYQQTPGQGLQFLFEYFSETQRNKGNFPGRFSGRQFSNSRSEMNVSTLELGDSALYLCASSLNTGAWTEAFFGQGTRLTVV.

The chain joins TRBV28 to TRBJ2-1; maybe TRBD2 (7 bases). The CDR3 contains 16 residues. The germline V gene encodes CDR1 MDHEN and CDR2 SYDVKM. V was trimmed by 2 bases and J by 7 bases, leaving 18 bases between them. The CDR3 coding sequence is TGTGCCAGCAGTTTAGTTGTGATGGCGGGGGCTAATGAGCAGTTCTTC. Its protein is CASSLVVMAGANEQFF.

V usage is TRBV7-9 and J usage is TRBJ1-6, with 10 nucleotides matching TRBD1. The V and J ends lost 5 bases and 8 bases, in that order; junction bases with no gene match: 6. This CDR3 spans 15 amino acids. The V gene's germline CDR1 is SEHNR and CDR2 FQNEAQ (reference sequence). CDR3 coding DNA: TGTGCCAGCAGCACCCCCGGGACAGGGGATTCACCCCTCCACTTT. Its translation: CASSTPGTGDSPLHF.